A single sample gave rise to the 20 T cell receptor beta chains below, sequenced in a study of cytomegalovirus exposure and HLA in healthy donors. Primers included in the PCR were 60 Vbeta and 13 Jbeta primers. Profiled with immunoSEQ multiplex PCR; TCRdb holds only in-frame clones, not every one. The sample shows around 160,000 clones, about two thirds of them seen only once. The sample comprised PBMCs. The receptors here all came from a woman aged 18 to 35 in good health and CMV-seronegative.

In this sample, this clone turned up a few times. The chain links TRBV6-1 to TRBJ2-6; tentatively, D is TRBD1 (6 bases). CDR3 length equals 18 residues. Trimming took off 0 bases at V and 11 bases at J, with 23 bases between the two ends. The germline gives CDR1 MNHNS, CDR2 SASEGT. CDR3 DNA sequence: TGTGCCAGCAGTGAAGCGCTTCAATGGGCAGGGGTTAGGTACGTCCTGACTTTC. This translates into CASSEALQWAGVRYVLTF.

The gene calls are TRBV4-3 and TRBJ2-2; no firm D call. Germline V gives CDR1 LGHNA, CDR2 YSLEER. V lost 2 bases to trimming and J lost 4 bases, with 17 bases between them. This CDR3 spans 17 amino acids. In DNA, the CDR3 is TGCGCCAGCAGCCAACCTCCTTCGGCGAGGCCCACCGGGGAGCTGTTTTTT. Translated, it gives CASSQPPSARPTGELFF.

This chain uses TRBV6-5 with TRBJ2-1; 7 positions match TRBD2. J gave up 4 bases and V 2 bases, and 2 bases lay outside the gene matches. This CDR3 spans 14 amino acids. Germline V CDR1 and CDR2: MNHEY, SVGAGI. CDR3 sequence: CASSYRDYYNEQFF. The CDR3 nucleotides are TGTGCCAGCAGTTACCGGGACTATTACAATGAGCAGTTCTTC.

The chain has TRBV7-9 and TRBJ2-1; 9 positions agree with TRBD1. The CDR3 sequence is 17 residues long. Per germline, CDR1 SEHNR and CDR2 FQNEAQ (reference sequence). V was pared by 5 bases and J by 5 bases, with 13 bases of the junction left unmatched. The CDR3 loop is CASSQRPGQGFHNEQFF. The CDR3 nucleotides read TGTGCCAGCAGCCAAAGACCGGGACAGGGTTTCCACAATGAGCAGTTCTTC.

The genes are TRBV5-8 and TRBJ1-4; D is ambiguous. Germline V gene data show CDR1 as SGHTS and CDR2 as YDEGEE. The V end was cut by 4 bases, the J end by 3 bases, with 13 bases between. CDR3 length: 15 residues. The CDR3 DNA sequence: TGTGCCAGCAGCCCGGCCCGGGGAGCTAATGAAAAACTGTTTTTT. It yields the protein CASSPARGANEKLFF.

The chain is built from TRBV7-6 and TRBJ1-1; TRBD1 agrees at 9 bases. Germline-derived CDR1 and CDR2 are SGHVS and FNYEAQ. The CDR3 covers 12 residues. J was trimmed by 12 bases and V by 4 bases; bases with no gene match: 6. As DNA, the CDR3 is TGTGCCAGCAGCTCAACAGGGGGCGCGTCTTTCTTT. Amino acids: CASSSTGGASFF.

V is TRBV27 and J is TRBJ1-2, with D possibly TRBD1 on 5 matching bases. The CDR3 is 14 amino acids. V was cut by 6 bases and J by 8 bases, with 19 bases left in between. Per the germline V gene, CDR1 is MNHEY and CDR2 is SMNVEV (reference sequence). CDR3 in amino acids: CASSPRGPSRGYTF. In DNA, the CDR3 is TGTGCCAGCAGCCCAAGGGGCCCATCACGGGGCTACACCTTC.

The V gene is TRBV7-3, the J gene TRBJ1-6; tentative D call: TRBD1 (6 bases). The germline gives CDR1 SGHTA, CDR2 FQGTGA. V gave up 5 bases and J gave up 11 bases, with 13 bases separating them. The CDR3 covers 13 residues. The CDR3 spells CASSAGGRAPLHF. DNA of the CDR3: TGTGCCAGCAGCGCGGGGGGCCGGGCACCCCTCCACTTT.

The chain couples TRBV7-9 to TRBJ2-5; TRBD2 aligns across 8 bases. Germline trimming cut 1 base from V and 5 bases from J; bases unmatched to any gene: 3. The CDR3 spans 14 residues. Germline lookup yields CDR1 SEHNR and CDR2 FQNEAQ (reference sequence). CDR3 region: CASSLVAGGETQYF. The CDR3 nucleotides are TGTGCCAGCAGCTTAGTGGCGGGAGGTGAGACCCAGTACTTC.

The chain couples TRBV6-1 to TRBJ1-1; TRBD1 is a possible D gene (6 bases). Germline CDR1 reads MNHNS; CDR2 reads SASEGT. This CDR3 region has 11 residues. The ends were cut back, 4 bases at V and 11 bases at J, with 11 bases in the middle. CDR3 nucleotides: TGTGCCAGCAGTGGGACAGTATCGGCTTTCTTT. As protein: CASSGTVSAFF.

Details on this clone: Other DNA sequences in this specimen translate into the identical CDR3. The chain links TRBV5-1 to TRBJ2-3; no definite D call. Germline values: CDR1 SGHRS, CDR2 YFSETQ. This CDR3 spans 12 amino acids. Trimming stripped 4 bases from V and 2 bases from J, with 5 bases between. Here the CDR3 reads CASSPSTDTQYF. In DNA form, the CDR3 reads TGCGCCAGCAGCCCATCCACAGATACGCAGTATTTT.

The V call is TRBV28, the J call TRBJ2-5, with a possible D match to TRBD2 (7 bases). CDR3 length: 13 residues. Trimming shortened V by 3 bases and J by 12 bases, and 17 bases separated the two germline ends. The V gene's germline CDR1 is MDHEN and CDR2 SYDVKM. This CDR3 reads CASSFRGGRLEYF. The CDR3 nucleotides read TGTGCCAGCAGTTTCCGCGGGGGCCGGTTAGAGTACTTC.

This clone turned up a few times. The CDR3 is CASSFVGARTDTQYF. DNA for the CDR3: TGTGCCAGCAGTTTCGTGGGGGCTCGCACAGATACGCAGTATTTT. V and J are TRBV27 and TRBJ2-3, with D perhaps TRBD1 (6 bases). The CDR3 totals 15 residues. Trimming stripped 3 bases from V and 1 base from J, with 11 bases between. Germline CDR1 is MNHEY and CDR2 is SMNVEV (reference sequence).

The V gene is TRBV27, the J gene TRBJ1-3; D gene ambiguous. Per the germline V gene, CDR1 is MNHEY and CDR2 is SMNVEV (reference sequence). The CDR3 extends over 13 amino acids. V lost 3 bases, J lost 2 bases, and 5 bases lay in between. The CDR3 nucleotides are TGTGCCAGCAGTTTCTTCCCTGGAAACACCATATATTTT. Translating it yields CASSFFPGNTIYF.

The rearrangement joins TRBV9 to TRBJ2-2, with D uncertain. CDR1 is SGDLS, CDR2 YYNGEE, per germline. The CDR3 has 12 amino acids. Trimming took off 1 base at V and 7 bases at J, with 5 bases between the two ends. This chain's CDR3 is CASSVQVGELFF. In nucleotides, the CDR3 is TGTGCCAGCAGCGTACAGGTCGGGGAGCTGTTTTTT.

The chain has TRBV18 and TRBJ2-1; 13 bases fit TRBD2. Germline CDR1 reads KGHSH; CDR2 reads LQKENI. J gave up 5 bases and V 4 bases, and 8 bases lay outside the gene matches. The CDR3 is made up of 17 amino acids. The CDR3 DNA follows: TGTGCCAGCTCACTTCTACTAGCGGGAGGGAGTAACAATGAGCAGTTCTTC. The encoded protein is CASSLLLAGGSNNEQFF.

The chain employs TRBV7-2 and TRBJ1-5; 8 nucleotides agree with TRBD1. CDR3 size: 17 residues. Germline CDR1 and CDR2: SGHTA and FQGNSA. V lost 2 bases to trimming and J lost 2 bases; unmatched junction nucleotides: 8. CDR3 coding DNA: TGTGCCAGCAGCTTAAACCCGCCGGACAGGGGCAATCAGCCCCAGCATTTT. This gives the protein CASSLNPPDRGNQPQHF.

This rearrangement joins TRBV9 to TRBJ1-1; no clear D gene. Germline assignment: CDR1 SGDLS and CDR2 YYNGEE. The CDR3 loop spans 17 amino acids. Trimming took 0 bases from V and 0 from J, leaving 15 bases between them. The CDR3 protein is CASSVVTGMEMNTEAFF. The CDR3 DNA reads TGTGCCAGCAGCGTAGTAACGGGTATGGAGATGAACACTGAAGCTTTCTTT.

The chain joins TRBV7-2 to TRBJ2-3, with 8 nucleotides matching TRBD1. Trimming removed 6 bases from V and 1 base from J; junction bases left unmatched: 3. The CDR3 is 14 amino acids. The germline gives CDR1 SGHTA, CDR2 FQGNSA. The CDR3 reads CASSQDRGTDTQYF. DNA of the CDR3: TGTGCCAGCAGTCAGGACAGGGGCACAGATACGCAGTATTTT.

The genes are TRBV15 and TRBJ2-5; 7 bases are shared with TRBD1. The CDR3 extends over 13 amino acids. Germline V CDR1 and CDR2: LNHNV, YYDKDF (reference sequence). With 6 bases clipped from V and 2 bases from J, the junction kept 3 bases outside the gene matches. In nucleotides, the CDR3 is TGTGCCACCAGTACAGGGGATCAAGAGACCCAGTACTTC. Amino acid sequence: CATSTGDQETQYF.